This TCR beta chain was identified in a study of blood T cell repertoires in COVID-19. About the study: Italy, Spain and the United States were the sources of the convalescent and acute COVID-19 samples. Sources were T cells, B-cell-depleted T cells, or PBMCs; the material itself was cDNA or gDNA.

Trimming left V 7 bases short and J 2 bases short, with 11 bases between. This CDR3 is built from 14 residues. In germline, CDR1 is SNHLY, CDR2 FYNNEI. Assay: immunoSEQ multiplex PCR; the TCRdb copy retains only in-frame clones and omits some. The top ten clones hold about 1.5% of a sample with 250,000 to 350,000 clones, roughly 83% of them seen once. The rearrangement links TRBV2 to TRBJ2-2, with a possible D match to TRBD2 (6 bases). This clonotype originated in a human donor with COVID-19, enrolled during active disease. The donor label of this sample is uncertain. The source material was peripheral blood. DNA for the CDR3: TGTGCCAGCATCCCGGGGGAAAACACCGGGGAGCTGTTTTTT. Its translation is CASIPGENTGELFF.